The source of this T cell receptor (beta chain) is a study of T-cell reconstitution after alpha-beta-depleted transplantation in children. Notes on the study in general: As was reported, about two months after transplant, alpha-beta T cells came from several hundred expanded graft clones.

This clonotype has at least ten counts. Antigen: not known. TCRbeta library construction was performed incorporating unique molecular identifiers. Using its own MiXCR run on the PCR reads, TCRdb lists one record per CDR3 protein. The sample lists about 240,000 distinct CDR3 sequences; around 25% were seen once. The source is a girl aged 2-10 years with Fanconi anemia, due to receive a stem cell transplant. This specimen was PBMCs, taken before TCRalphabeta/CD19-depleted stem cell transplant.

CDR3 loop: CASSLAAGPYEQYF. DNA for the CDR3: TGTGCCAGCAGTTTAGCTGCCGGGCCCTACGAGCAGTACTTC. The V and J genes are TRBV12-3 or TRBV12-4 and TRBJ2-7, with D uncertain. The germline V and J ends were trimmed by 0 bases and 2 bases, with 8 bases remaining between them. This CDR3 has 14 amino acids.